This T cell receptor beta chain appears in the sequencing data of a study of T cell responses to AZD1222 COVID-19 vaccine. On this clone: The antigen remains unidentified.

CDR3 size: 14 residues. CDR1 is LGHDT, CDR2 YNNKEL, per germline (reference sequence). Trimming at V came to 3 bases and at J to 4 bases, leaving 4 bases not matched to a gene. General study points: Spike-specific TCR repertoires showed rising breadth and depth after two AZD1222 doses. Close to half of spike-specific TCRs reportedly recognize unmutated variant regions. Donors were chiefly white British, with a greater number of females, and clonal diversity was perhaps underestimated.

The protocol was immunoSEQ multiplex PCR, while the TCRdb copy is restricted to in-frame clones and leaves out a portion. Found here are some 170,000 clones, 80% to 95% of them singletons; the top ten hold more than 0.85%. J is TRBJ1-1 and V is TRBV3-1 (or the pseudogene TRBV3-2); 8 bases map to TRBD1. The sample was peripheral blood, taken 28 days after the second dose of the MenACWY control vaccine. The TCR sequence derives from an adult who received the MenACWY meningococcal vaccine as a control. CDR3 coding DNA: TGTGCCAGCAGCCAGTATACAGGGGGCACTGAAGCTTTCTTT. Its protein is CASSQYTGGTEAFF.